One T cell receptor (beta chain) is described in this entry. The same CDR3 is also encoded by other DNA sequences in this sample. This entry belongs to a study of blood T cell repertoires in COVID-19. Study in general: Donors in the United States, Italy and Spain gave samples during acute or convalescent COVID-19.

As processed by the authors: It was from reference gene primer amplification that nucleated cell counts were estimated. Only in-frame clones appear in the TCRdb table, and some are missing; sequencing was by immunoSEQ multiplex PCR. V and J calls and clone size come straight from that table; D and trimming were deduced from the DNA. The sample lists 200,000 or so clones; roughly 87% were seen once. The CDR3 contains 15 residues. Germline V gives CDR1 MNHEY, CDR2 SMNVEV (reference sequence). Trimming at V came to 5 bases and at J to 0 bases, leaving 2 bases not matched to a gene. This receptor was identified in a man between 40 and 49 years old with active or convalescent COVID-19. The material sequenced was peripheral blood. The chain carries TRBV27 and TRBJ2-1; 9 nucleotides line up with TRBD2. The CDR3 DNA follows: TGTGCCAGCAGTCTTAGCGGGAGCTCCTACAATGAGCAGTTCTTC. Translation gives CASSLSGSSYNEQFF.